These T cell receptor beta chains were read from a single sample in a study of OX40 agonist ivuxolimab in advanced cancers. Profiling relied on immunoSEQ multiplex PCR, and the TCRdb table lists in-frame clones only, not all of them. The table has around 40,000 clones, around 89% seen once. The sample was CD4+ or CD8+ T cells sorted from blood, taken in a trial of the OX40 agonist ivuxolimab. The receptor source for this set is an adult with an advanced solid tumor such as melanoma, head and neck, liver or kidney cancer. CDR3s include the opening cysteine and the closing phenylalanine or tryptophan. The D gene is left open where the match is weak. Some rows have no size entry. The others give once, few or many, or a class for an expanded clone.

cdr3_nt cdr3_aa clone_size j_call d_call v_call
TGTGCCAGCAGCCCCAGGGGGGGGACGGTTCTCAGCGTCTACGAGCAGTACTTC CASSPRGGTVLSVYEQYF - TRBJ2-7 - TRBV5-6
TGTGCTAGCAGTGTGGGGGGGGATCGGGAGACCCAGTACTTC CASSVGGDRETQYF once TRBJ2-5 TRBD2 TRBV7-7
TGTGCCAGCAGCTCTTACAGGGGTATCGGGGAGCTGTTTTTT CASSSYRGIGELFF - TRBJ2-2 TRBD1 TRBV5-8
TGCAGCGTTGGTTCCGTCGGGGAGCTGTTTTTT CSVGSVGELFF - TRBJ2-2 - TRBV29-1
TGTGCCAGCAGTGTGGCAGGAAGCTACAATGAGCAGTTCTTC CASSVAGSYNEQFF - TRBJ2-1 - TRBV6-1
TGTGCCAGCAGGAGGGCTAACTATGGCTACACCTTC CASRRANYGYTF - TRBJ1-2 - TRBV28
TGCGCCAGCAGCTTGGGTATGACAGAAGCTTTCTTT CASSLGMTEAFF once TRBJ1-1 - TRBV5-1
TGTGCCAGCAGCGAGACAGGGGTGGGTTCACCCCTCCACTTT CASSETGVGSPLHF - TRBJ1-6 TRBD1 TRBV9
TGTGCCAGCAGCGAAGAGATGAACACTGAAGCTTTCTTT CASSEEMNTEAFF - TRBJ1-1 - TRBV2
TGTGCCAGCAGCTCCGGGACAGGGAATGCCGAGCAGTACTTC CASSSGTGNAEQYF - TRBJ2-7 TRBD1 TRBV6-5
TGTGCCAGCAGCTTCAGATCCCTGGGAAGCGGGGTTACAGATACGCAGTATTTT CASSFRSLGSGVTDTQYF - TRBJ2-3 TRBD2 TRBV11-2
TGTGCCAGTAGGGCAGGGGGCGCGGGCACTGAAGCTTTCTTT CASRAGGAGTEAFF - TRBJ1-1 TRBD1 TRBV19
TGTGCCAGTCAACCGGCGGTGGGGGGCACTGAAGCTTTCTTT CASQPAVGGTEAFF once TRBJ1-1 - TRBV19
TGTGCCAGCTCACCCCTCCCTCAGCAGCGCCGGGGAAACACCATATATTTT CASSPLPQQRRGNTIYF - TRBJ1-3 - TRBV18
TGTGCCAGCAGCCAAGATAGCGGGGCGGGGGGTTACAATGAGCAGTTCTTC CASSQDSGAGGYNEQFF - TRBJ2-1 TRBD2 TRBV4-2
TGTGCCACCACAGGATTGAACACTGAAGCTTTCTTT CATTGLNTEAFF - TRBJ1-1 - TRBV18
TGCGCCAGCAGCTTGACAGGGATGGAGTATGGCTACACCTTC CASSLTGMEYGYTF once TRBJ1-2 - TRBV5-1
TGTGCCAGCAGCACCCACGCCCCGTTGGGGACGGCCGCTAAACGGAACACTGAAGCTTTCTTT CASSTHAPLGTAAKRNTEAFF - TRBJ1-1 - TRBV21-1
TGTGCCAGCAGCTCAGGACTAGCGGGGGTATCGGAGACCCAGTACTTC CASSSGLAGVSETQYF - TRBJ2-5 TRBD2 TRBV7-9
TGTGCCAGCAGTTCTTGGGGTACGCAGTATTTT CASSSWGTQYF - TRBJ2-3 - TRBV27
TGTGCCAGCAGCTCCATCGGGCCCTATGGCTACACCTTC CASSSIGPYGYTF - TRBJ1-2 - TRBV11-2
TGTGCCAGCAGCGCAGACCAGGGGGCCTACGAGCAGTACTTC CASSADQGAYEQYF - TRBJ2-7 TRBD1 TRBV7-2
TGTGCCAGCAGGGCCGGGACAGGGGGATCTGGGGCCAACGTCCTGACTTTC CASRAGTGGSGANVLTF - TRBJ2-6 TRBD1 TRBV2
TGTGCCAGCAGCTTAGGCTCTGGAGCGGGGGCCGCAGATACGCAGTATTTT CASSLGSGAGAADTQYF - TRBJ2-3 TRBD2 TRBV7-9
TGCAGCACTGGGGAGGGGGGCAGTTCACGAAATGAAAAACTGTTTTTT CSTGEGGSSRNEKLFF - TRBJ1-4 - TRBV29-1
TGCGCCAGCAGCTTAACAGGGCCCTATGGCTACACCTTC CASSLTGPYGYTF - TRBJ1-2 - TRBV5-1
TGCGCCAGCAGCCCCCAGGGGGGTAATGAAAAACTGTTTTTT CASSPQGGNEKLFF - TRBJ1-4 TRBD1 TRBV4-1
TGTGCCACCAGCAGAGACAGGGGTGGAAACACCATATATTTT CATSRDRGGNTIYF - TRBJ1-3 - TRBV15
TGTGCCAGCAGCTTCCCAGGAGAAAAGAAACCCCTCCACTTT CASSFPGEKKPLHF - TRBJ1-6 - TRBV5-4
TGCGCCAGCAGCTTTAGTGAGGGGCCCCAAGAGACCCAGTACTTC CASSFSEGPQETQYF - TRBJ2-5 - TRBV5-1
TGTGCCAGCAGCGTGTCCATCTATGGCTACACCTTC CASSVSIYGYTF - TRBJ1-2 - TRBV9
TGTGCCAGCAGTTTAAATAGGGACGCAAACTATGGCTACACCTTC CASSLNRDANYGYTF - TRBJ1-2 - TRBV27
TGTGCCAGTAGTGATGGGGGTTCTGACGGGGAGCTGTTTTTT CASSDGGSDGELFF - TRBJ2-2 - TRBV19
TGCGCCAGCAGCTCACAGGGCACAGATACGCAGTATTTT CASSSQGTDTQYF - TRBJ2-3 - TRBV5-1
TGTGCCAGCAGCTTCAATCCGGGACAGTCGAACACTGAAGCTTTCTTT CASSFNPGQSNTEAFF - TRBJ1-1 TRBD1 TRBV7-9
TGTGCCAGCAGCCGAAGTTTAAGGGAACGGGATTCACCCCTCCACTTT CASSRSLRERDSPLHF - TRBJ1-6 - TRBV7-9
TGTGCCAGCAGACCTTATAAACAGGGGAACATTCAGTACTTC CASRPYKQGNIQYF - TRBJ2-4 TRBD1 TRBV19
TGTGCCAGCAGTTTACAGGGACCCCTTCGGACCCAGTACTTC CASSLQGPLRTQYF - TRBJ2-5 - TRBV28
TGTGCCAGCAGTTGGGACAGGGCGAATGAAAAACTGTTTTTT CASSWDRANEKLFF - TRBJ1-4 TRBD1 TRBV2
TGTGCCAGCAGTTACACCCAGGCGTTTGAGCAGTTCTTC CASSYTQAFEQFF - TRBJ2-1 - TRBV7-3
TGTGCCACCAGCAGAGAGGTGCCGTCGGCAGGGGGCTACGAGCAGTACTTC CATSREVPSAGGYEQYF - TRBJ2-7 TRBD1 TRBV15
TGCGCCAGCAGCTTGGGTGGAGACTTTAGCACAGATACGCAGTATTTT CASSLGGDFSTDTQYF - TRBJ2-3 - TRBV5-1